This T cell receptor (beta chain) was observed in a study of T cell responses to AZD1222 COVID-19 vaccine. Findings of the study overall: Baseline seropositivity occurred in only 5 to 7 AZD1222 recipients. Among vaccine-associated CD4 TCRs, coverage spanned spike, with dominance at 160-218 and 743-854. Spike-specific TCRs gained breadth and depth after people received two AZD1222 doses.

Sequencing used immunoSEQ multiplex PCR; TCRdb keeps in-frame clones, though not all of them. The table has around 160,000 clones, 80% to 85% seen once. Comments on this clone: The antigen is undetermined.

Between the trimmed V and J ends, which lost 6 bases and 5 bases, there was a span of 8 bases. This CDR3 region has 12 residues. The receptor was derived from an adult in good health. V usage is TRBV12-3 or TRBV12-4 and J usage is TRBJ2-1; D might be TRBD1 (5 bases). This material consisted of peripheral blood, taken on day 0 of MenACWY control vaccination. CDR3 coding DNA: TGTGCCAGCAGCCCGGACAACAATGAGCAGTTCTTC. Translated: CASSPDNNEQFF.